This TCR beta chain originates from a study of blood T cell repertoires in COVID-19. This clone showed up just a few times. Some clones are missing from TCRdb's copy, which holds only in-frame ones; the method was immunoSEQ multiplex PCR. The table lists 100,000 to 150,000 clones, about 90% of them singletons. Trimming shortened V by 0 bases and J by 2 bases, and 11 bases separated the two germline ends. CDR3 length: 16 residues. The V gene's germline CDR1 is LGHNA and CDR2 YNFKEQ. The receptor was isolated from a woman in her sixties or seventies with COVID-19, enrolled during active disease. Sequencing input: peripheral blood. V is TRBV4-2 and J is TRBJ1-5; maybe TRBD1 (5 bases). CDR3 nucleotide sequence: TGTGCCAGCAGCCAAGATCCGCAGGGTGGCAATCAGCCCCAGCATTTT. Amino acids: CASSQDPQGGNQPQHF.